This T cell receptor beta chain originates from a study of cytomegalovirus exposure and HLA in healthy donors. Study-level information: Across roughly 400 genotyped donors, around 80% landed in the Caucasian-associated ancestry cluster.

Germline V gene lookup returns CDR1 MGHDK and CDR2 SYGVNS. V lost 8 bases and J lost 2, with 15 bases in between. This CDR3 spans 15 amino acids. The PCR made use of 60 Vbeta and 13 Jbeta primers. Data came from immunoSEQ multiplex PCR; TCRdb stores just in-frame clones and leaves some out. The data hold 150,000 to 200,000 clones, with roughly 10% observed a single time. Details on this clone: The antigen remains unidentified.

General study findings and limits: Later on, an analysis found that several of the most significant clusters appeared to be linked to common viral pathogens, which included parvovirus B19. Analyses of presence/absence relied on an assumption of roughly uniform sequencing depth across donors. Later analysis demonstrated an association between a missense DCLRE1C variant and TCR beta V- and J-gene trimming.

The sample taken for sequencing was PBMCs. The genes are TRBV25-1 and TRBJ1-4; D is possibly TRBD1 (6 bases). The receptor was derived from a woman in her twenties or thirties in good health and CMV-seropositive. The CDR3: CASGTEGGTNEKLFF. DNA of the CDR3: TGTGCCAGCGGAACCGAGGGGGGGACTAATGAAAAACTGTTTTTT. Full variable domain (rest looked up from reference TRBV25-1 and TRBJ1-4): EADIYQTPRYLVIGTGKKITLECSQTMGHDKMYWYQQDPGMELHLIHYSYGVNSTEKGDLSSESTVSRIRTEHFPLTLESARPSHTSQYLCASGTEGGTNEKLFFGSGTQLSVL.